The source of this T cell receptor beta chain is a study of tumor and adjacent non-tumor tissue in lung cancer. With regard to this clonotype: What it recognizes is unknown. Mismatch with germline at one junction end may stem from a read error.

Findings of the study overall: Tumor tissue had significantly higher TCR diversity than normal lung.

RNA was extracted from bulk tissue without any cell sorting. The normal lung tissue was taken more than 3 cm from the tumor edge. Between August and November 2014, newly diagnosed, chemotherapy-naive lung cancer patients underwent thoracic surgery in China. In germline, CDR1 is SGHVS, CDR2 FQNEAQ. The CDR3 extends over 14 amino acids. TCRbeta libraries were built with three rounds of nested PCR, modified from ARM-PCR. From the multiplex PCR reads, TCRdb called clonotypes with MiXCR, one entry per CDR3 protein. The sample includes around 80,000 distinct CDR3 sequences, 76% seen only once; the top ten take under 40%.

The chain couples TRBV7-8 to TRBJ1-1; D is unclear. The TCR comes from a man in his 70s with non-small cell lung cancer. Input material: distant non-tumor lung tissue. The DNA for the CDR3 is TGTGCCAGAAGCTTAGTATGGGGTGAAAATGAAGCTTTCTTT. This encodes CARSLVWGENEAFF.